Listed here are 3 T cell receptor beta chains from one sample, sequenced in a study of blood T cell repertoires in COVID-19. Sequencing was performed with immunoSEQ multiplex PCR; in TCRdb, only in-frame clones are kept and a portion is missing. The table records 250,000 to 300,000 clones, approximately 85% of them present only once. The specimen was peripheral blood. Source of these receptors: a man aged 45 to 65 with active or convalescent COVID-19.

The gene calls are TRBV6-5 and TRBJ2-4; 9 bases are shared with TRBD1. Trimming at V came to 6 bases and at J to 6 bases, leaving 9 bases not matched to a gene. Germline-derived CDR1 and CDR2 are MNHEY and SVGAGI. This CDR3 contains 15 residues. CDR3 bases: TGTGCCAGCAGGCTAACGGGGGACAGGGCAAACATTCAGTACTTC. Amino acid sequence: CASRLTGDRANIQYF.

The chain combines TRBV5-1 with TRBJ2-1; 8 bases are shared with TRBD2. Trimming at V came to 4 bases and at J to 8 bases, leaving 11 bases not matched to a gene. Germline loops: CDR1 SGHRS, CDR2 YFSETQ. CDR3 length equals 15 residues. Written as DNA, the CDR3 is TGCGCCAGCAGCACGGAACCGGGACTAGGGTATGAGCAGTTCTTC. Its protein is CASSTEPGLGYEQFF. Supplemented by reference TRBV5-1 and TRBJ2-1, the full variable domain reads KAGVTQTPRYLIKTRGQQVTLSCSPISGHRSVSWYQQTPGQGLQFLFEYFSETQRNKGNFPGRFSGRQFSNSRSEMNVSTLELGDSALYLCASSTEPGLGYEQFFGPGTRLTVL.

This clone has just one count. CDR3 DNA: TGTGCCAGCAGCCAAGAGGGGACAGGGAACACCGGGGAGCTGTTTTTT. Translating it yields CASSQEGTGNTGELFF. The J gene is TRBJ2-2, the V gene TRBV4-2, with TRBD1 matching 8 bases. The junction had 1 base not matched to a gene; V was cut back by 0 bases and J by 1 base. The CDR3 runs to 16 residues. CDR1 and CDR2 (germline): LGHNA, YNFKEQ.